One sample yielded the 21 T cell receptor beta chains listed below, sequenced in a study of CD8 T cells in ankylosing spondylitis. TCRdb redid the calling of the 5' RACE reads with MiXCR, one entry per CDR3 protein. Among some 840,000 distinct CDR3 sequences listed, over 9.5% were seen once. Findings of the study overall: Made up of about eight highly homologous variants, a TCR beta motif appeared characteristic of ankylosing spondylitis blood.

Antigen specificity for these receptors is unknown. The sample comprised blood, either unsorted or a sorted T cell fraction (not recorded which). The receptor set was obtained from a male donor with ankylosing spondylitis.

This clonotype occurred a few times. This sequence joins TRBV20-1 and TRBJ2-1; D gene unclear. V was shortened by 5 bases and J by 2 bases, with 16 bases between the two germline ends. In germline, CDR1 is DFQATT, CDR2 SNEGSKA (reference sequence). The CDR3 consists of 15 residues. CDR3 protein: CSAPKPRSAYNEQFF. CDR3 DNA: TGCAGTGCTCCCAAGCCCCGAAGCGCCTACAATGAGCAGTTCTTC.

This clonotype was picked up a small number of times. The CDR3 loop is CASRRAPWGDTQYF. DNA of the CDR3: TGTGCCAGCAGAAGGGCCCCTTGGGGAGATACGCAGTATTTT. The chain carries TRBV5-6 and TRBJ2-3; D not resolved. V lost 5 bases and J lost 5, with 15 bases in between. This CDR3 has 14 amino acids. The germline gives CDR1 SGHDT, CDR2 YYEEEE.

The rearrangement joins TRBV18 to TRBJ2-1; 11 bases are a match to TRBD2. Germline lookup yields CDR1 KGHSH and CDR2 LQKENI. This CDR3 region has 15 residues. V lost 0 bases and J lost 10; bases outside the gene matches: 5. This chain's CDR3 is CASSPPSSGRKEQFF. The CDR3 DNA follows: TGTGCCAGCTCACCACCGTCTAGCGGGAGGAAGGAGCAGTTCTTC.

The genes are TRBV15 and TRBJ2-5, with D perhaps given as TRBD1 or TRBD2 (5 bases each). Germline V gene data show CDR1 as LNHNV and CDR2 as YYDKDF (reference sequence). Trimming pared 5 bases from V and 5 bases from J, leaving 9 bases between. The CDR3 is made up of 12 amino acids. The CDR3 loop reads CATSGGPETQYF. The CDR3 DNA reads TGTGCCACCAGCGGGGGTCCGGAGACCCAGTACTTC.

V and J are TRBV20-1 and TRBJ2-3; perhaps TRBD2 as D (6 bases). Germline CDR1 reads DFQATT; CDR2 reads SNEGSKA (reference sequence). The CDR3 spans 14 residues. Trimming left V 3 bases short and J 5 bases short, with 15 bases between. The CDR3 is CSASPGTGGDTQYF. The DNA of the CDR3 is TGCAGTGCTAGCCCCGGGACTGGGGGAGATACGCAGTATTTT.

This clonotype has a count of ten or more. The chain joins TRBV6-5 to TRBJ2-3; D is unresolved. CDR3 size: 12 residues. The germline gives CDR1 MNHEY, CDR2 SVGAGI. Trimming took 4 bases from V and 6 from J, leaving 8 bases between them. The CDR3 bases are TGTGCCAGCAGTTTCGGGTCCGATACGCAGTATTTT. It specifies CASSFGSDTQYF.

This clonotype was recorded at least ten times. V is TRBV20-1 and J is TRBJ2-7; 7 bases line up with TRBD1. The germline V gene has CDR1 DFQATT and CDR2 SNEGSKA (reference sequence). This CDR3 has 14 residues. The V gene end was trimmed by 5 bases and the J gene end by 0 bases; junction bases not matched to a gene: 7. The CDR3 bases are TGCAGTGCTCCAGGACAGGTCATCTCCTACGAGCAGTACTTC. It codes for CSAPGQVISYEQYF.

This clonotype was detected a few times. The gene calls are TRBV14 and TRBJ2-5; the D gene is possibly TRBD1 (5 bases). Germline V gene sequence: CDR1 SGHDN, CDR2 FVKESK. V lost 8 bases, J lost 0 bases, and 13 bases lay in between. CDR3 length equals 14 residues. CDR3 in amino acids: CASRLGQHQETQYF. The DNA of the CDR3 is TGTGCCAGCCGACTGGGGCAGCACCAAGAGACCCAGTACTTC.

In this sample, this clonotype turned up many times. The rearrangement links TRBV6-2 or TRBV6-3 to TRBJ1-5, with TRBD1 identical over 7 bases. V lost 7 bases, J lost 7 bases, and 7 bases stayed unmatched. Germline CDR1 reads MNHEY; CDR2 reads SVGEGT. The CDR3 runs 13 residues. CDR3 residues: CASKDRLYQPQHF. DNA of the CDR3: TGTGCCAGCAAGGACAGGTTGTACCAGCCCCAGCATTTT.

The chain employs TRBV27 and TRBJ1-6; D perhaps matches TRBD1 (6 bases). CDR3 length: 15 amino acids. Germline V CDR1 and CDR2: MNHEY, SMNVEV (reference sequence). V shed 6 bases and J shed 7 bases, with 16 bases lying between them. The CDR3 protein is CASRGFATGNSPLHF. The CDR3 DNA reads as TGTGCCAGCAGAGGGTTTGCTACAGGGAATTCACCCCTCCACTTT.

The sample holds a few counts of this clonotype. This chain joins TRBV7-8 and TRBJ1-3, with D unresolved. The CDR3 extends over 13 amino acids. V was pared by 4 bases and J by 3 bases, with 7 bases between. Germline CDR1 SGHVS, CDR2 FQNEAQ. CDR3 residues: CASSSEFGNTIYF. CDR3 sequence (DNA): TGTGCCAGCAGCTCAGAATTTGGAAACACCATATATTTT.

This clonotype turned up a few times. The chain combines TRBV7-2 with TRBJ2-5; TRBD1 matches at 8 bases. This CDR3 contains 14 residues. Trimming took 5 bases from V and 4 from J; bases not matched to a gene: 6. Per the germline V gene, CDR1 is SGHTA and CDR2 is FQGNSA. The CDR3 DNA sequence: TGTGCCAGCAGCCAAAGGGACAGGAGAGAGACCCAGTACTTC. Translating gives CASSQRDRRETQYF. Full variable domain (remainder filled in from reference TRBV7-2 and TRBJ2-5): GAGVSQSPSNKVTEKGKDVELRCDPISGHTALYWYRQSLGQGLEFLIYFQGNSAPDKSGLPSDRFSAERTGGSVSTLTIQRTQQEDSAVYLCASSQRDRRETQYFGPGTRLLVL.

The chain joins TRBV12-3 or TRBV12-4 to TRBJ2-7; D is uncertain. The CDR3 runs to 13 residues. Trimming shortened V by 7 bases and J by 2 bases, and 12 bases separated the two germline ends. The CDR3 is CASTPGSPYEQYF. CDR3 in DNA: TGTGCCAGCACCCCCGGATCACCCTACGAGCAGTACTTC.

This clonotype has ten or more counts. The chain couples TRBV7-2 to TRBJ2-3; TRBD1 or TRBD2 may be the D gene (6 bases each). CDR1 is SGHTA and CDR2 is FQGNSA in the germline V gene. With 4 bases removed from V and 2 bases from J, the gap between germline ends came to 10 bases. The CDR3 is 14 amino acids. CDR3 sequence: CASSSGGPTDTQYF. DNA for the CDR3: TGTGCCAGCAGCTCTGGGGGGCCCACAGATACGCAGTATTTT.

This clonotype showed up many times. The J gene is TRBJ1-6, the V gene TRBV20-1; 8 bases are shared with TRBD1. Trimming cost V 3 bases and J 6 bases; bases outside gene matches: 7. Germline CDR1 and CDR2: DFQATT and SNEGSKA (reference sequence). CDR3 length: 15 amino acids. CDR3 sequence (DNA): TGCAGTGCTAGTGCGGGACAGGCCTCTAATTCACCCCTCCACTTT. Its protein is CSASAGQASNSPLHF.

This chain uses TRBV12-3 or TRBV12-4 with TRBJ2-7, with D perhaps TRBD1 (7 bases). Trimming removed 2 bases from V and 7 bases from J, with 18 bases in between. The CDR3 has 15 amino acids. In DNA, the CDR3 is TGTGCCAGCAGTTTAAATGTGGAGGGGGCCAGGGAGCAGTACTTC. Translated, it gives CASSLNVEGAREQYF.

The CDR3 nucleotides are TGTGCCAGCAGCGTAGCCGTGGATGAGCAGTTCTTC. Its protein product is CASSVAVDEQFF. The chain uses TRBV9 and TRBJ2-1; D ambiguous. The CDR3 totals 12 residues. V shed 0 bases and J shed 8 bases, with 6 bases lying between them. Germline V gene sequence: CDR1 SGDLS, CDR2 YYNGEE.

There are many counts of this clonotype. The rearrangement joins TRBV7-2 to TRBJ1-5, with 7 bases matching TRBD1. The V gene end was trimmed by 5 bases and the J gene end by 0 bases; junction bases not matched to a gene: 4. CDR3 length: 15 amino acids. The germline V gene encodes CDR1 SGHTA and CDR2 FQGNSA. CDR3 protein: CASSPGQHSNQPQHF. The CDR3 nucleotides read TGTGCCAGCAGCCCGGGACAGCATAGCAATCAGCCCCAGCATTTT.

This clonotype turned up a few times. The V gene is TRBV4-3, the J gene TRBJ2-3; D call uncertain. This CDR3 has 13 residues. Germline CDR1 LGHNA, CDR2 YSLEER. The V end was cut by 1 base, the J end by 3 bases, with 5 bases between. CDR3 nucleotides: TGCGCCAGCAGCCAAGCCCCGACAGATACGCAGTATTTT. Encoded protein: CASSQAPTDTQYF.

This clonotype has more than one count but fewer than ten. This sequence joins TRBV10-3 and TRBJ1-2, with 9 positions matching TRBD1. Looked up from germline, CDR1 is ENHRY and CDR2 is SYGVKD. CDR3 length: 19 amino acids. The trim removed 2 bases at V and 3 bases at J, leaving 16 bases unmatched. The CDR3 DNA is TGTGCCATCAGTGAGCCGTCAAACACCTTTGGACAGGGGTACTATGGCTACACCTTC. Protein product: CAISEPSNTFGQGYYGYTF.

There are many counts of this clonotype. The chain has TRBV20-1 and TRBJ1-1; tentative D call: TRBD1 (5 bases). Deletions cut 1 base from V and 4 bases from J, with 7 bases between. This CDR3 region has 12 residues. The germline gives CDR1 DFQATT, CDR2 SNEGSKA (reference sequence). CDR3 DNA: TGCAGTGCTAGAGCCGGGGGCACTGAAGCTTTCTTT. It yields the protein CSARAGGTEAFF.